This T cell receptor (beta chain) originates from a study of tumor T cells in aggressive B-cell lymphoma. The germline CDR1 and CDR2 sequences are ENHRY and SYGVKD. This CDR3 contains 14 residues. V lost 6 bases and J lost 4, with 12 bases in between. Assay: immunoSEQ multiplex PCR; the TCRdb copy retains only in-frame clones and omits some. This sample has approximately 4,200 clones, with roughly 89% found just once. The J gene is TRBJ2-2, the V gene TRBV10-3; no clear D gene. The sequence derives from an adult with diffuse large B cell lymphoma. The sequencing sample was made of tumor tissue. CDR3 loop: CAISNRGSTGELFF. The CDR3 DNA sequence: TGTGCCATCAGCAACCGAGGTAGCACCGGGGAGCTGTTTTTT.